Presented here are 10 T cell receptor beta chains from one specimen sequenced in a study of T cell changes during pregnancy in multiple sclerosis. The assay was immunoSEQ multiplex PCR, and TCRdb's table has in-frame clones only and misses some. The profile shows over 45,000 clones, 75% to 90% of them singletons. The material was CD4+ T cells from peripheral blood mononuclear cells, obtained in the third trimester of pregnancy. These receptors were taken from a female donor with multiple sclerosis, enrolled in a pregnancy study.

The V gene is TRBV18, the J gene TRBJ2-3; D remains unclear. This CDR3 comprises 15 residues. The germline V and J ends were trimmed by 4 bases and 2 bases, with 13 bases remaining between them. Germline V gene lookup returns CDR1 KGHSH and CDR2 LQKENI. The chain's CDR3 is CASSLGYSHTDTQYF. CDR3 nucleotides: TGTGCCAGCTCACTTGGGTACAGTCACACAGATACGCAGTATTTT.

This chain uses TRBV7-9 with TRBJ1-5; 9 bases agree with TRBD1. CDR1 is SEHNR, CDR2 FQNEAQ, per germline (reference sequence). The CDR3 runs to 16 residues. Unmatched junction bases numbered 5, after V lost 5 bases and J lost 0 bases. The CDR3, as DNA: TGTGCCAGCAGCCCGGGACAGGGAAATAGCAATCAGCCCCAGCATTTT. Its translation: CASSPGQGNSNQPQHF.

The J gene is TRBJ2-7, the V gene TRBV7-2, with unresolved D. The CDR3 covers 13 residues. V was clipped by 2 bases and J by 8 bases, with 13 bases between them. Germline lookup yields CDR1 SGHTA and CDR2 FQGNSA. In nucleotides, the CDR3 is TGTGCCAGCAGCTTAATCGTCCCCCCTCAGCAGTACTTC. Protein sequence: CASSLIVPPQQYF.

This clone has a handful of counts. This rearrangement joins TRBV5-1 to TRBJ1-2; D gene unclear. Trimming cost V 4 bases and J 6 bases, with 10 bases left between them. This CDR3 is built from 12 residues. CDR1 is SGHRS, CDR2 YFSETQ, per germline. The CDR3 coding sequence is TGCGCCAGCAGCGGCCGGGATCATGGCTACACCTTC. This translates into CASSGRDHGYTF.

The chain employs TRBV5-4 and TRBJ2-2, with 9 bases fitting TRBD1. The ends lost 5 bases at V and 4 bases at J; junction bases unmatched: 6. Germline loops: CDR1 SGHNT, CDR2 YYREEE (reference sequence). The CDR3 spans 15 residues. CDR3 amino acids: CASRTGGLGTGELFF. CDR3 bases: TGTGCCAGCAGGACAGGGGGATTAGGCACCGGGGAGCTGTTTTTT.

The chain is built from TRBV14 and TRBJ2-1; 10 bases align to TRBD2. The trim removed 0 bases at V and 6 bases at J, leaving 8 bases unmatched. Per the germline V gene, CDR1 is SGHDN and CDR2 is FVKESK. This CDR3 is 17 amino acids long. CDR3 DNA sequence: TGTGCCAGCAGCCAAGATTCCCTAGCGGGAGTCTCCAATGAGCAGTTCTTC. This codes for CASSQDSLAGVSNEQFF.

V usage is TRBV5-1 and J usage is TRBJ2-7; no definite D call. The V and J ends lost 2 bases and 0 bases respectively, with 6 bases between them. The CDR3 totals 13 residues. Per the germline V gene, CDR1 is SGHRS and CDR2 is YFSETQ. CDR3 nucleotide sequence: TGCGCCAGCAGCTTAGAGATCTCCTACGAGCAGTACTTC. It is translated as CASSLEISYEQYF.

CDR3 loop: CASSLVGTSNILAKNIQYF. The CDR3 nucleotides are TGTGCCAGCAGCTTAGTTGGGACTAGCAATATTCTAGCCAAAAACATTCAGTACTTC. The V call is TRBV7-9, the J call TRBJ2-4; 9 bases line up with TRBD2. CDR3 length equals 19 residues. Looked up from germline, CDR1 is SEHNR and CDR2 is FQNEAQ (reference sequence). Trimming removed 1 base from V and 0 bases from J; junction bases left unmatched: 10.

CDR3 bases: TGTGCCAGCAGCTTACCCGGAGGCAGCGGGGCACGCGGTGGGGAGCTGTTTTTT. The encoded protein is CASSLPGGSGARGGELFF. The chain combines TRBV13 with TRBJ2-2; 7 nucleotides line up with TRBD2. With 2 bases clipped from V and 8 bases from J, the junction kept 17 bases outside the gene matches. Germline V gene lookup returns CDR1 PRHDT and CDR2 FYEKMQ (reference sequence). The CDR3 is 18 residues long.

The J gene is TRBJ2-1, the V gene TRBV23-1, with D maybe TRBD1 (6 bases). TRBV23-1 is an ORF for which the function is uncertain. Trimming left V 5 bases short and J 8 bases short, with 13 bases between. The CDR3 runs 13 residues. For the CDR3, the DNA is TGCGCCAGCAGTTTGCAGGGGTTGGATGAGCAGTTCTTC. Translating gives CASSLQGLDEQFF.